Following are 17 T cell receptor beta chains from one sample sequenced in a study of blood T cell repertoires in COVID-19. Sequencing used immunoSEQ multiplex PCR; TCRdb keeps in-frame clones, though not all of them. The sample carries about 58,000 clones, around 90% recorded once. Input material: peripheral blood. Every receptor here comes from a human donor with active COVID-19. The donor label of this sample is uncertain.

Here the CDR3 reads CAWSVRQGALFNEKLFF. The CDR3 DNA is TGTGCCTGGAGTGTACGGCAGGGGGCCTTGTTTAATGAAAAACTGTTTTTT. The chain employs TRBV30 and TRBJ1-4, with 8 bases that match TRBD1. The CDR3 spans 17 residues. J was trimmed by 4 bases and V by 0 bases; bases with no gene match: 10. The germline V gene has CDR1 GTSNPN and CDR2 SVGIG (reference sequence).

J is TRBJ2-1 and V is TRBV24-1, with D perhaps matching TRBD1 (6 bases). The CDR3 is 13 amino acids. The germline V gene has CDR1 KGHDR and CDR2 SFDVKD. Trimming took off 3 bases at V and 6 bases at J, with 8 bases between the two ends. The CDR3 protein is CATSDTGPNEQFF. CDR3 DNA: TGTGCCACCAGTGATACAGGGCCCAATGAGCAGTTCTTC.

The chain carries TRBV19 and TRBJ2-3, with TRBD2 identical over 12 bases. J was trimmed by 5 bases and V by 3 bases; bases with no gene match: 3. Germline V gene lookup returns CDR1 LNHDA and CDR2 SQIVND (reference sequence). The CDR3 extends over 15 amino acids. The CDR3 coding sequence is TGTGCCAGTAGTATGCTAGCGGGGGGGGTAGATACGCAGTATTTT. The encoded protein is CASSMLAGGVDTQYF.

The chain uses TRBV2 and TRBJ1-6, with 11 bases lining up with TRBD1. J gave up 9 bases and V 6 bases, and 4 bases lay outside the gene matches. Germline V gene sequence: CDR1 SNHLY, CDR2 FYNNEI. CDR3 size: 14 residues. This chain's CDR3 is CASRGQGDFSPLHF. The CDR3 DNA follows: TGTGCCAGCAGGGGACAGGGGGACTTTTCACCCCTCCACTTT. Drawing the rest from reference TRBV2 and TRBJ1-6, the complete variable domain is EPEVTQTPSHQVTQMGQEVILRCVPISNHLYFYWYRQILGQKVEFLVSFYNNEISEKSEIFDDQFSVERPDGSNFTLKIRSTKLEDSAMYFCASRGQGDFSPLHFGNGTRLTVT.

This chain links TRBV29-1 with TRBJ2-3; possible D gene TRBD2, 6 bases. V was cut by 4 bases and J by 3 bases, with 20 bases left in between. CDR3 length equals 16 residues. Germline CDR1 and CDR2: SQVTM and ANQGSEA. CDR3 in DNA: TGCAGCGTTGTGATCGAAGCGGGCGAGCTGACAGATACGCAGTATTTT. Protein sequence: CSVVIEAGELTDTQYF.

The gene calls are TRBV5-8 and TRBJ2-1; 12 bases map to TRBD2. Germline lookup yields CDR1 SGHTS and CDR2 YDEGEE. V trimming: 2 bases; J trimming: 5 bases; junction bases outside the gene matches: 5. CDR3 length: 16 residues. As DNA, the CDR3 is TGTGCCAGCAGCTTCTGGACTAGCGGGGACGACAATGAGCAGTTCTTC. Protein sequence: CASSFWTSGDDNEQFF.

CDR3 DNA: TGTGCCAGCAGCTTGGCCCCGGGACAGGGGGCTAATGAGCAGTTCTTC. Its translation is CASSLAPGQGANEQFF. This rearrangement joins TRBV5-6 to TRBJ2-1, with 12 bases aligning to TRBD1. The CDR3 consists of 16 residues. The trim removed 0 bases at V and 7 bases at J, leaving 5 bases unmatched. Per germline, CDR1 SGHDT and CDR2 YYEEEE. Drawing the rest from reference TRBV5-6 and TRBJ2-1, the complete variable domain is DAGVTQSPTHLIKTRGQQVTLRCSPKSGHDTVSWYQQALGQGPQFIFQYYEEEERQRGNFPDRFSGHQFPNYSSELNVNALLLGDSALYLCASSLAPGQGANEQFFGPGTRLTVL.

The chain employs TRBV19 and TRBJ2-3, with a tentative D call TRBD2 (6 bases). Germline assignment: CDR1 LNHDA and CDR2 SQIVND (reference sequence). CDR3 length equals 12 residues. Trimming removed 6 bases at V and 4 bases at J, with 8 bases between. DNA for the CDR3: TGTGCCAGTAGGGGCGGGGCAGATACGCAGTATTTT. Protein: CASRGGADTQYF.

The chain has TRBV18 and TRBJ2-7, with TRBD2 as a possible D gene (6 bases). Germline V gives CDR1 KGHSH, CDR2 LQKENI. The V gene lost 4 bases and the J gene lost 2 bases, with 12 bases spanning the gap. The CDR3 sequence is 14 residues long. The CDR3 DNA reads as TGTGCCAGCTCACAAAATAGCGGAACCTACGAGCAGTACTTC. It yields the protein CASSQNSGTYEQYF. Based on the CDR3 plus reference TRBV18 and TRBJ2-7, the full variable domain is NAGVMQNPRHLVRRRGQEARLRCSPMKGHSHVYWYRQLPEEGLKFMVYLQKENIIDESGMPKERFSAEFPKEGPSILRIQQVVRGDSAAYFCASSQNSGTYEQYFGPGTRLTVT.

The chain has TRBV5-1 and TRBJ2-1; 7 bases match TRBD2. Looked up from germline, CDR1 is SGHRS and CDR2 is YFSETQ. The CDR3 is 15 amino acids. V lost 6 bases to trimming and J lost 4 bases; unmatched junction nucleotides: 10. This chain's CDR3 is CASKVERGGYNEQFF. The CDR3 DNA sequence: TGCGCCAGCAAGGTGGAGCGCGGGGGATACAATGAGCAGTTCTTC. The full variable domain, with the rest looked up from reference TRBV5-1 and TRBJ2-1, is KAGVTQTPRYLIKTRGQQVTLSCSPISGHRSVSWYQQTPGQGLQFLFEYFSETQRNKGNFPGRFSGRQFSNSRSEMNVSTLELGDSALYLCASKVERGGYNEQFFGPGTRLTVL.

CDR3 amino acids: CAEGEYNEQFF. The CDR3 DNA is TGTGCCGAGGGGGAGTACAATGAGCAGTTCTTC. V usage is TRBV27 and J usage is TRBJ2-1, with D tentatively TRBD1 (6 bases). The CDR3 loop spans 11 amino acids. Trimming shortened V by 11 bases and J by 4 bases, and 9 bases separated the two germline ends. From germline, CDR1 is MNHEY and CDR2 SMNVEV (reference sequence).

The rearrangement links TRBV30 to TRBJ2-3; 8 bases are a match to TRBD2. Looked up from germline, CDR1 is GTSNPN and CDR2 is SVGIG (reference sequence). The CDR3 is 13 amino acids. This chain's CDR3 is CACYGGAIDTQYF. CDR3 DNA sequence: TGTGCTTGCTACGGGGGGGCGATAGATACGCAGTATTTT.

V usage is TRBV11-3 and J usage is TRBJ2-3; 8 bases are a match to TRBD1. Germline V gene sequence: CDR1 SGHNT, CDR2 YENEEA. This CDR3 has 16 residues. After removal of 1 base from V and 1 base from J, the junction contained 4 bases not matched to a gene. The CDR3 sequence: CASSLAGGEGTDTQYF. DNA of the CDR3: TGTGCCAGCAGCTTAGCAGGGGGCGAGGGCACAGATACGCAGTATTTT.

CDR3 bases: TGCGCCAGCAGCTTGGCAGGGGACTATGGCTACACCTTC. Translating gives CASSLAGDYGYTF. This chain joins TRBV5-1 and TRBJ1-2; possibly TRBD1 for D (6 bases). The CDR3 consists of 13 residues. The germline V gene encodes CDR1 SGHRS and CDR2 YFSETQ. V shed 0 bases and J shed 3 bases, with 6 bases lying between them.

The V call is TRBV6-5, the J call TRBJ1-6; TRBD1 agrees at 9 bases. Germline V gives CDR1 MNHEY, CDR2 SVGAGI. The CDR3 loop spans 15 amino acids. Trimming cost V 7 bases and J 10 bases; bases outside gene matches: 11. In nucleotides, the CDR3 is TGTGCCAGCACTCATACCGACAGGGGGAACTCACCCCTCCACTTT. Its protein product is CASTHTDRGNSPLHF.

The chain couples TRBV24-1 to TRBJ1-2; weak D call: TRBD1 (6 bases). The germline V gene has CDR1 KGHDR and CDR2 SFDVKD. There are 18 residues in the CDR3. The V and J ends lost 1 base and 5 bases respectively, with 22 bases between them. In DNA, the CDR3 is TGTGCCACCAGTGATTTAGCCACAGGGAGAACGCTCCAGTATGGCTACACCTTC. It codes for CATSDLATGRTLQYGYTF.

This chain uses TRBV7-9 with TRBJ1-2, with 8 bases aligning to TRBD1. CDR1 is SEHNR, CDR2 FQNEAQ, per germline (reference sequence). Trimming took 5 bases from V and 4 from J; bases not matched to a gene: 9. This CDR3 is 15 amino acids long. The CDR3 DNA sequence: TGTGCCAGCAGCCAATCAGGGGGCTTCGGCTATGGCTACACCTTC. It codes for CASSQSGGFGYGYTF.